The clone carrying this TCR beta chain has at least ten counts. V lost 4 bases and J 0 bases, leaving 10 bases between the germline ends. CDR3 length: 15 residues. Germline V gene sequence: CDR1 SEHNR, CDR2 FQNEAQ (reference sequence). These data come from a study of T cells after yellow fever vaccination. TCRdb processed the 5' RACE reads anew with MiXCR; each CDR3 protein has one entry. This sample yields about 340,000 distinct CDR3 sequences, of which 8.7% are seen a single time; roughly 17% belongs to the top ten. The sequence was collected from a man younger than 35 who received the YFV17D yellow fever vaccine. The chain is built from TRBV7-9 and TRBJ1-5; the D gene is possibly TRBD1 (5 bases). The input for sequencing was PBMCs, taken on the day of the first yellow fever vaccination. Here the CDR3 DNA reads TGTGCCAGCAGCTCGGGACTGAATAGCAATCAGCCCCAGCATTTT. Protein sequence: CASSSGLNSNQPQHF. Supplemented by reference TRBV7-9 and TRBJ1-5, the full variable domain reads DTGVSQNPRHKITKRGQNVTFRCDPISEHNRLYWYRQTLGQGPEFLTYFQNEAQLEKSRLLSDRFSAERPKGSFSTLEIQRTEQGDSAMYLCASSSGLNSNQPQHFGDGTRLSIL.